Presented here are 8 T cell receptor beta chains from one specimen sequenced in a study of cytomegalovirus exposure and HLA in healthy donors. Data came from immunoSEQ multiplex PCR; TCRdb stores just in-frame clones and leaves some out. Of more than 60,000 clones in the sample, around 97% were seen once. Sequenced: PBMCs. Receptors originate from a woman aged 18-29 years in good health and CMV-seropositive.

This clone was counted once. V gene TRBV27 combines with J gene TRBJ1-2; D is unclear. Per the germline V gene, CDR1 is MNHEY and CDR2 is SMNVEV (reference sequence). The CDR3 has 15 amino acids. V gave up 6 bases and J gave up 2 bases, with 16 bases separating them. CDR3 in DNA: TGTGCCAGCAGACAGCCGGTCGGAGGGAACTATGGCTACACCTTC. This encodes CASRQPVGGNYGYTF.

This chain connects TRBV5-1 to TRBJ2-5; 8 bases agree with TRBD1. This CDR3 spans 14 amino acids. The germline CDR1 and CDR2 sequences are SGHRS and YFSETQ. V lost 4 bases, J lost 3 bases, and 5 bases stayed unmatched. The CDR3 DNA follows: TGCGCCAGCAGCCCGACAGGGGTGGAAGAGACCCAGTACTTC. Its translation is CASSPTGVEETQYF.

The chain links TRBV6-5 to TRBJ1-2; D unresolved. This CDR3 is built from 11 residues. V lost 6 bases to trimming and J lost 5 bases, with 7 bases between them. Germline V gene data show CDR1 as MNHEY and CDR2 as SVGAGI. The CDR3 DNA reads as TGTGCCAGCAGCCAGTTTTATGGCTACACCTTC. Translating gives CASSQFYGYTF.

This chain joins TRBV7-8 and TRBJ1-2; D ambiguous. The CDR3 has 13 amino acids. The V gene lost 1 base and the J gene lost 8 bases, with 11 bases spanning the gap. Germline lookup yields CDR1 SGHVS and CDR2 FQNEAQ. Written as DNA, the CDR3 is TGTGCCAGCAGCTTAGGACAAGTATTAGGCTACACCTTC. Encoded protein: CASSLGQVLGYTF. Filled out from reference TRBV7-8 and TRBJ1-2, the complete variable domain reads GAGVSQSPRYKVAKRGQDVALRCDPISGHVSLFWYQQALGQGPEFLTYFQNEAQLDKSGLPSDRFFAERPEGSVSTLKIQRTQQEDSAVYLCASSLGQVLGYTFGSGTRLTVV.

The V gene is TRBV19, the J gene TRBJ2-1; TRBD1 matches 10 bases. The CDR3 spans 17 residues. After removal of 10 bases from V and 0 bases from J, the junction contained 12 bases not matched to a gene. From germline, CDR1 is LNHDA and CDR2 SQIVND (reference sequence). DNA for the CDR3: TGTGCCACCTCGACAGGGGGCGCCTCTAGCTCCTACAATGAGCAGTTCTTC. Protein product: CATSTGGASSSYNEQFF. Supplemented by reference TRBV19 and TRBJ2-1, the full variable domain reads DGGITQSPKYLFRKEGQNVTLSCEQNLNHDAMYWYRQDPGQGLRLIYYSQIVNDFQKGDIAEGYSVSREKKESFPLTVTSAQKNPTAFYLCATSTGGASSSYNEQFFGPGTRLTVL.

The chain recombines TRBV7-8 with TRBJ2-2; 7 positions match TRBD1. V trimming: 5 bases; J trimming: 0 bases; junction bases outside the gene matches: 9. The CDR3 is 17 amino acids. CDR1 and CDR2 from the germline V gene are SGHVS and FQNEAQ. The CDR3 spells CASSRVEGAANTGELFF. Here the CDR3 DNA reads TGTGCCAGCAGCCGAGTTGAGGGGGCCGCGAACACCGGGGAGCTGTTTTTT. Full variable domain (remainder filled in from reference TRBV7-8 and TRBJ2-2): GAGVSQSPRYKVAKRGQDVALRCDPISGHVSLFWYQQALGQGPEFLTYFQNEAQLDKSGLPSDRFFAERPEGSVSTLKIQRTQQEDSAVYLCASSRVEGAANTGELFFGEGSRLTVL.

The chain joins TRBV19 to TRBJ1-3; tentatively, D is TRBD1 (5 bases). Germline CDR1 is LNHDA and CDR2 is SQIVND (reference sequence). Trimming stripped 1 base from V and 0 bases from J, with 7 bases between. This CDR3 spans 15 amino acids. The DNA for the CDR3 is TGTGCCAGTAGTATAGGACAGAGCTCTGGAAACACCATATATTTT. Translation gives CASSIGQSSGNTIYF.

The chain employs TRBV6-1 and TRBJ2-7; 8 bases align to TRBD1. V shed 9 bases, J shed 2 bases, and the junction held 3 bases outside the gene matches. In germline, CDR1 is MNHNS, CDR2 SASEGT. The CDR3 sequence is 12 residues long. The CDR3 loop is CASLDRAYEQYF. CDR3 nucleotide sequence: TGTGCCAGTCTGGACAGGGCCTACGAGCAGTACTTC.